The 7 T cell receptor beta chains reported below all come from one sample, sequenced in a study of cytomegalovirus exposure and HLA in healthy donors. The PCR was carried out with 60 Vbeta primers and 13 Jbeta primers. Profiling relied on immunoSEQ multiplex PCR, and the TCRdb table lists in-frame clones only, not all of them. In the table there are around 63,000 clones, approximately 80% of which are singletons. Input material: PBMCs. All receptors derive from a woman in her twenties or thirties in good health and CMV-seronegative.

A single count supports this clone. The CDR3 loop reads CASSRPGSPLHF. The CDR3 DNA is TGTGCCAGCAGTCGTCCAGGTTCACCCCTCCACTTT. The chain has TRBV28 and TRBJ1-6; D not certain. Deletions cut 5 bases from V and 9 bases from J, with 8 bases between. Germline CDR1 is MDHEN and CDR2 is SYDVKM. This CDR3 comprises 12 residues.

This sequence joins TRBV11-3 and TRBJ2-1; 8 bases match TRBD2. This CDR3 contains 14 residues. Germline CDR1 is SGHNT and CDR2 is YENEEA. The J segment lost 5 bases and the V segment lost 6 bases, leaving 6 bases of the junction unmatched. The CDR3: CASSPSGGHNEQFF. The CDR3 region has the DNA TGTGCCAGCAGTCCCAGCGGGGGCCACAATGAGCAGTTCTTC.

The chain joins TRBV19 to TRBJ1-1; the match to TRBD1 covers 7 bases. Per the germline V gene, CDR1 is LNHDA and CDR2 is SQIVND (reference sequence). The length of the CDR3 is 13 residues. Trimming removed 5 bases from V and 3 bases from J; junction bases left unmatched: 3. The CDR3 sequence is CASSGQVYTEAFF. The CDR3 bases are TGTGCCAGTAGTGGACAGGTCTACACTGAAGCTTTCTTT. Complete variable domain (other parts from reference TRBV19 and TRBJ1-1): DGGITQSPKYLFRKEGQNVTLSCEQNLNHDAMYWYRQDPGQGLRLIYYSQIVNDFQKGDIAEGYSVSREKKESFPLTVTSAQKNPTAFYLCASSGQVYTEAFFGQGTRLTVV.

Only a few counts were recorded for this clone. The J gene is TRBJ1-5, the V gene TRBV19; no clear D. The CDR3 runs 15 residues. Germline CDR1 and CDR2: LNHDA and SQIVND (reference sequence). The germline V and J ends were trimmed by 3 bases and 0 bases, with 9 bases remaining between them. CDR3 in DNA: TGTGCCAGTAGTATGACGGGGTATAGCAATCAGCCCCAGCATTTT. Protein: CASSMTGYSNQPQHF.

The V call is TRBV5-1, the J call TRBJ1-1, with 10 bases fitting TRBD1. Germline V gene data show CDR1 as SGHRS and CDR2 as YFSETQ. This CDR3 comprises 13 residues. The V segment lost 4 bases and the J segment 9 bases; nucleotides outside the gene matches: 6. This CDR3 is CASSPRDRGKAFF. The CDR3 nucleotides read TGCGCCAGCAGCCCAAGGGACAGGGGTAAAGCTTTCTTT.

This chain uses TRBV11-2 with TRBJ2-7; D may be TRBD2 (5 bases). The V and J ends lost 1 base and 2 bases respectively, with 9 bases between them. Germline V gene data show CDR1 as SGHAT and CDR2 as FQNNGV. The CDR3 is made up of 14 amino acids. CDR3 region: CASSLGTPTYEQYF. DNA for the CDR3: TGTGCCAGCAGCTTAGGGACTCCCACCTACGAGCAGTACTTC.

The V gene is TRBV6-1, the J gene TRBJ1-5; 10 nucleotides line up with TRBD1. The CDR3 is made up of 15 amino acids. CDR1 MNHNS and CDR2 SASEGT come from the germline V gene. V shed 7 bases and J 3 bases; nucleotides not matched to a gene: 6. Here the CDR3 reads CASKPGQGYNQPQHF. CDR3 nucleotides: TGTGCCAGCAAACCGGGACAGGGGTACAATCAGCCCCAGCATTTT.